This entry concerns a single T cell receptor beta chain. CDR1 is SEHNR, CDR2 FQNEAQ, per germline (reference sequence). Trimming pared 6 bases from V and 5 bases from J, leaving 11 bases between. The CDR3 is 14 residues long. The assay was immunoSEQ multiplex PCR, and TCRdb's table has in-frame clones only and misses some. The sample has tens of thousands of clones, roughly 80% seen once; the top ten hold 12% to 15%. This sample was taken from a study of blood T cell repertoires in COVID-19. Overall study context: The analysed material was cDNA or gDNA that came from T cells, B-cell-depleted T cells, or PBMCs.

This chain uses TRBV7-9 with TRBJ1-6; D is undetermined. What was sequenced was peripheral blood. The clonotype was recovered from a human donor with acute or convalescent COVID-19. The donor label of this sample is uncertain. The CDR3 loop reads CASRGWEDNSPLHF. The DNA for the CDR3 is TGTGCCAGCAGGGGTTGGGAGGATAATTCACCCCTCCACTTT.